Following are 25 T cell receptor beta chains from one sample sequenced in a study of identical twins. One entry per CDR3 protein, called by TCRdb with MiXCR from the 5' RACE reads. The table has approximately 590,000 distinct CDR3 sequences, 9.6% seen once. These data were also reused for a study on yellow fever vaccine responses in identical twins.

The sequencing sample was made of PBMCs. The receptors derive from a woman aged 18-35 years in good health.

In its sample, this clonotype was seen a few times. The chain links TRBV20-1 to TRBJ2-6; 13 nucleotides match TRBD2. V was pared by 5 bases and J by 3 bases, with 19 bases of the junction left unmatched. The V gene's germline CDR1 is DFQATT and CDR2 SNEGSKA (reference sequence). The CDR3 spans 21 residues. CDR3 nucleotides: TGCAGTGCTTTGACAGGGGGCGCGTGGGGACTAGCGGGAAGTGGGGCCAACGTCCTGACTTTC. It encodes CSALTGGAWGLAGSGANVLTF.

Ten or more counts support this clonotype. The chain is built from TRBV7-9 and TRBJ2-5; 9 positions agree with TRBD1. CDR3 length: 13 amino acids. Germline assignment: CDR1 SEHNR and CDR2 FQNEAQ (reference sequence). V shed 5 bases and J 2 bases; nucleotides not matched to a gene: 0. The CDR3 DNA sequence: TGTGCCAGCAGCGGGACAGGGCAAGAGACCCAGTACTTC. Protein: CASSGTGQETQYF.

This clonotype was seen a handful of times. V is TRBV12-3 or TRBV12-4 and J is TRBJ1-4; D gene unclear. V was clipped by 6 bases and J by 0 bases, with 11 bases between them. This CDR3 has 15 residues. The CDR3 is CASSFSESTNEKLFF. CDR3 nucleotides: TGTGCCAGCAGCTTTTCCGAGTCAACTAATGAAAAACTGTTTTTT.

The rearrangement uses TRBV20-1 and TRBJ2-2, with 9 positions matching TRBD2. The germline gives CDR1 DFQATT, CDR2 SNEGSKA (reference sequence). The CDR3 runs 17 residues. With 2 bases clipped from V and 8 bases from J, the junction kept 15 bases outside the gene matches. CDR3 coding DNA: TGCAGTGCTAGACTTCTGGCGGGAGGGCCACTACAAGGGGAGCTGTTTTTT. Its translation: CSARLLAGGPLQGELFF.

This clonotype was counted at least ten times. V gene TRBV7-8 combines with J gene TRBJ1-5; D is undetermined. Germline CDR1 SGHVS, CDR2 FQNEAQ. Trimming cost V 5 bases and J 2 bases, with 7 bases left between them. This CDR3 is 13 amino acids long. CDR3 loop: CASSHGRNQPQHF. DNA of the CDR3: TGTGCCAGCAGCCACGGGCGCAATCAGCCCCAGCATTTT.

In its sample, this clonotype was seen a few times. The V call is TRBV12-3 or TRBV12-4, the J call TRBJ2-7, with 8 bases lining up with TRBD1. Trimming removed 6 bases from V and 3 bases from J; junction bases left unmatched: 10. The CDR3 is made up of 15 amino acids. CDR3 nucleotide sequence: TGTGCCAGCAGCCCCGGACAGGGTGGAGGCTACGAGCAGTACTTC. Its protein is CASSPGQGGGYEQYF.

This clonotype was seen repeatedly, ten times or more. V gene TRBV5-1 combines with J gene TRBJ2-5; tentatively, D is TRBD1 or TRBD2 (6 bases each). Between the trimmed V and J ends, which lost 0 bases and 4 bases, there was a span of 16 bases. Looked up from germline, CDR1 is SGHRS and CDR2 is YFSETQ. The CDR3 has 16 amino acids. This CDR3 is CASSLDWGADGETQYF. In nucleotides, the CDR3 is TGCGCCAGCAGCTTGGACTGGGGGGCTGACGGAGAGACCCAGTACTTC.

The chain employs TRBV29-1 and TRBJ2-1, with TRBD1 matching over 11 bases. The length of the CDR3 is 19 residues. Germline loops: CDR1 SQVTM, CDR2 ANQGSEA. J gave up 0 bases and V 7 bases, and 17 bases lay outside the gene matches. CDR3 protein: CSGQGTGGGLGSSYNEQFF. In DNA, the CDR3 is TGCAGCGGCCAAGGGACAGGGGGAGGACTTGGGTCCTCCTACAATGAGCAGTTCTTC.

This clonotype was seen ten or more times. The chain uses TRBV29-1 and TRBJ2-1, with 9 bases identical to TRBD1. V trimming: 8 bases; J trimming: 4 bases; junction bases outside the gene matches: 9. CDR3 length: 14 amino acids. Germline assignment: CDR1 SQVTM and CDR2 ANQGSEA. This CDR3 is CSSKTGTGYNEQFF. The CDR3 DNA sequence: TGCAGCTCCAAGACCGGGACAGGGTACAATGAGCAGTTCTTC.

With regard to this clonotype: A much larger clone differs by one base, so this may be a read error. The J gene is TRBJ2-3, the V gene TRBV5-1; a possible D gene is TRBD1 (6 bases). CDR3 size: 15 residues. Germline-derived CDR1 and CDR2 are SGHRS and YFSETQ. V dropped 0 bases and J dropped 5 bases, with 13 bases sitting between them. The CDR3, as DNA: TGCGCCAGCAGCTTGGACAGGGTTAACGTAGATACGCAGTATTTT. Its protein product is CASSLDRVNVDTQYF.

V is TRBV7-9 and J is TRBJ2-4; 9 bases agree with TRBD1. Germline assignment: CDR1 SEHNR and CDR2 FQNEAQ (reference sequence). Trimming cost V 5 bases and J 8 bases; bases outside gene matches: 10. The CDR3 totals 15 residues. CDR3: CASSLGQGPSDIQYF. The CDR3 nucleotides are TGTGCCAGCAGCCTCGGACAGGGGCCGTCGGACATTCAGTACTTC. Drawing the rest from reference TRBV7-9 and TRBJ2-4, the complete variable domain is DTGVSQNPRHKITKRGQNVTFRCDPISEHNRLYWYRQTLGQGPEFLTYFQNEAQLEKSRLLSDRFSAERPKGSFSTLEIQRTEQGDSAMYLCASSLGQGPSDIQYFGAGTRLSVL.

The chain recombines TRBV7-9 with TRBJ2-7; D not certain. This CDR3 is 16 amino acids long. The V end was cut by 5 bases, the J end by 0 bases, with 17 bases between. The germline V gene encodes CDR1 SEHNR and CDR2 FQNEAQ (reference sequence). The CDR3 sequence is CASSQTAKESSYEQYF. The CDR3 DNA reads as TGTGCCAGCAGCCAGACCGCTAAGGAGAGCTCCTACGAGCAGTACTTC.

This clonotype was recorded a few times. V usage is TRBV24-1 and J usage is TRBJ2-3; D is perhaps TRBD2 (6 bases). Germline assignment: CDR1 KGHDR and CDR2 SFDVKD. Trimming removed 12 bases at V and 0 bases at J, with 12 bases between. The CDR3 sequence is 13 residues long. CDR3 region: CASGGASTDTQYF. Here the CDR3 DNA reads TGTGCCTCCGGGGGAGCGAGCACAGATACGCAGTATTTT.

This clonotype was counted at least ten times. The CDR3 nucleotides are TGTGCCAGCAGTTTGCCGGCAGGGGGCTTTGGAGATACGCAGTATTTT. It codes for CASSLPAGGFGDTQYF. The V call is TRBV12-3 or TRBV12-4, the J call TRBJ2-3, with 8 nucleotides matching TRBD1. The ends lost 3 bases at V and 5 bases at J; junction bases unmatched: 10. CDR3 size: 16 residues.

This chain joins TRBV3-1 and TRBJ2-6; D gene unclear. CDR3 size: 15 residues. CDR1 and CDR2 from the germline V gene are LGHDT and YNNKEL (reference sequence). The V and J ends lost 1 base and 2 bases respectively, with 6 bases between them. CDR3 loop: CASSQGQPGANVLTF. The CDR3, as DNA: TGTGCCAGCAGCCAAGGGCAACCTGGGGCCAACGTCCTGACTTTC.

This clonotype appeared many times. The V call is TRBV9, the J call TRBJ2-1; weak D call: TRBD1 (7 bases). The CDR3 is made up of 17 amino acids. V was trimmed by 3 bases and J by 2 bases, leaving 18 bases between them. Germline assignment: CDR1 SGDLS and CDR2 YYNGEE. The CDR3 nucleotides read TGTGCCAGCAGCGCCCGCGCGGAGGGGGCCCCCTACAATGAGCAGTTCTTC. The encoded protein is CASSARAEGAPYNEQFF.

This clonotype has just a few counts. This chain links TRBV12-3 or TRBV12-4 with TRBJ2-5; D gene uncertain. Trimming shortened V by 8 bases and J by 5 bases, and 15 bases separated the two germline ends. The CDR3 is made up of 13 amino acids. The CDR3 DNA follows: TGTGCCAGCGTCATGGACCGGATGGAGACCCAGTACTTC. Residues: CASVMDRMETQYF.

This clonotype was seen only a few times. Here the CDR3 reads CASSLADGYNEKLFF. As DNA, the CDR3 is TGTGCCAGCAGCTTAGCGGACGGTTATAATGAAAAACTGTTTTTT. The chain carries TRBV7-9 and TRBJ1-4; D is unresolved. Germline assignment: CDR1 SEHNR and CDR2 FQNEAQ (reference sequence). The V end lost 0 bases, the J end lost 4 bases, and 9 bases lay between the germline ends. The CDR3 has 15 residues.

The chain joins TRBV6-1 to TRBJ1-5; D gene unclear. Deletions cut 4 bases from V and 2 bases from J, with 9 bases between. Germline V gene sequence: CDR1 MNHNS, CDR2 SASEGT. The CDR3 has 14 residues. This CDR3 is CASSARVGNQPQHF. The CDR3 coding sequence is TGTGCCAGCAGTGCCCGGGTTGGCAATCAGCCCCAGCATTTT.

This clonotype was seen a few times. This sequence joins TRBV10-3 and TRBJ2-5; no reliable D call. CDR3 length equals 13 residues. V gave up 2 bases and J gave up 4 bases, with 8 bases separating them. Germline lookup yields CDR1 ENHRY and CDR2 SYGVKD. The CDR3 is CAISEGVRETQYF. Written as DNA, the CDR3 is TGTGCCATCAGTGAGGGGGTCCGAGAGACCCAGTACTTC.

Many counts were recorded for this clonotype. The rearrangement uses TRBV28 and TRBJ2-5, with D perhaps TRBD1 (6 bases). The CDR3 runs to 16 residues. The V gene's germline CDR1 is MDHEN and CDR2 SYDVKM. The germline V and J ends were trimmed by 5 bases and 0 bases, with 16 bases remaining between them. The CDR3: CASSLLWGPHQETQYF. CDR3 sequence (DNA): TGTGCCAGCAGTCTCCTTTGGGGGCCCCACCAAGAGACCCAGTACTTC. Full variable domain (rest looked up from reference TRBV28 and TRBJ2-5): DVKVTQSSRYLVKRTGEKVFLECVQDMDHENMFWYRQDPGLGLRLIYFSYDVKMKEKGDIPEGYSVSREKKERFSLILESASTNQTSMYLCASSLLWGPHQETQYFGPGTRLLVL.

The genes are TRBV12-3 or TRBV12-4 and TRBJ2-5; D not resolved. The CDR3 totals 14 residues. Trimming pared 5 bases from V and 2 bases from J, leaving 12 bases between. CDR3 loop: CASSHMIGQETQYF. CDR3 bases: TGTGCCAGCAGTCACATGATTGGGCAAGAGACCCAGTACTTC.

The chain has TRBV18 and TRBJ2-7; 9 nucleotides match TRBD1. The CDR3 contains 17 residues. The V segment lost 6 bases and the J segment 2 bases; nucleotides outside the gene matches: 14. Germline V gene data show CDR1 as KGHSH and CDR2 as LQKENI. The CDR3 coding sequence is TGTGCCAGCTCGCCGGATGGACAGGGGTATAAGGCCTACGAGCAGTACTTC. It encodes CASSPDGQGYKAYEQYF.

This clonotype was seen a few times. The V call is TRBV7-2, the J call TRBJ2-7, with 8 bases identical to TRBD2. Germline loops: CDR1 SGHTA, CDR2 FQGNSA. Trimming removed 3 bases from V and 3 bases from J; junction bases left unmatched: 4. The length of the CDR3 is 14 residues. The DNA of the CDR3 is TGTGCCAGCAGCTTTAGCGGGAAAAACTACGAGCAGTACTTC. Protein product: CASSFSGKNYEQYF.

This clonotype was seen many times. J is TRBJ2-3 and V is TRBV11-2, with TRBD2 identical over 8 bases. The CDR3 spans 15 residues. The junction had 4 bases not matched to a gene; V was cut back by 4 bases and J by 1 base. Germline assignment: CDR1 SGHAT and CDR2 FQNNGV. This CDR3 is CASSSGTRGTDTQYF. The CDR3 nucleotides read TGTGCCAGCAGCTCAGGGACTAGGGGCACAGATACGCAGTATTTT.